Shown below are 28 T cell receptor beta chains from a single sample sequenced in a study of blood T cell repertoires in COVID-19 (dated by TCRdb to about 2020). The library was obtained by the immunoSEQ multiplex PCR assay. Not all clones reach the TCRdb copy of this immuneACCESS table, which keeps in-frame sequences only. Checked studies attribute under half of the gap to unresolved V genes and leave the rest unexplained. This sample gives about 100,000 clones in total; around 80% of them show up just once. The biggest ten clones account for around 20% of the sample. Sequenced input: peripheral blood. All receptors come from a man in his sixties or seventies with active or convalescent COVID-19.

The sample holds a few counts of this clone. The chain combines TRBV7-9 with TRBJ2-7; the match to TRBD1 covers 10 bases. J lost 4 bases, V lost 8 bases, and 5 bases had no gene match. Per the germline V gene, CDR1 is SEHNR and CDR2 is FQNEAQ (reference sequence). CDR3 length: 13 residues. The CDR3 DNA reads TGTGCCAGCGAACCGGGACAGGGGTACGAGCAGTACTTC. Its protein product is CASEPGQGYEQYF.

The chain is built from TRBV28 and TRBJ1-1, with D possibly TRBD1 on 6 matching bases. Trimming pared 6 bases from V and 1 base from J, leaving 15 bases between. The germline V gene has CDR1 MDHEN and CDR2 SYDVKM. There are 15 residues in the CDR3. The CDR3 coding sequence is TGTGCCAGCAGAACAGGGACCCTGGGGAACACTGAAGCTTTCTTT. This codes for CASRTGTLGNTEAFF.

J is TRBJ2-2 and V is TRBV11-2, with D uncertain. Germline-derived CDR1 and CDR2 are SGHAT and FQNNGV. The CDR3 loop spans 15 amino acids. V was shortened by 5 bases and J by 5 bases, with 15 bases between the two germline ends. The CDR3 nucleotides are TGTGCCAGCAGCCCTGTAAGAGGTCGGACCGGGGAGCTGTTTTTT. It is translated as CASSPVRGRTGELFF.

Here the CDR3 DNA reads TGTGCCTGGAGTGTCGGGACAGGGGGAAACACCATATATTTT. Amino acids: CAWSVGTGGNTIYF. This sequence joins TRBV30 and TRBJ1-3; 9 bases agree with TRBD1. Germline V gene data show CDR1 as GTSNPN and CDR2 as SVGIG (reference sequence). The CDR3 is 14 residues long. V lost 0 bases, J lost 4 bases, and 1 base stayed unmatched.

The V call is TRBV11-2, the J call TRBJ1-2, with D unresolved. This CDR3 contains 16 residues. Germline V gives CDR1 SGHAT, CDR2 FQNNGV. V lost 3 bases to trimming and J lost 3 bases, with 17 bases between them. This CDR3 reads CASSLGGDQIDYGYTF. CDR3 coding DNA: TGTGCCAGCAGCTTGGGTGGAGACCAAATTGACTATGGCTACACCTTC.

The CDR3 is CASSSSLSRGTDYNEQFF. As DNA, the CDR3 is TGTGCCAGCAGCTCTTCTTTGTCCAGGGGAACGGACTACAATGAGCAGTTCTTC. V and J are TRBV3-1 (or the pseudogene TRBV3-2) and TRBJ2-1; possible D gene TRBD1, 6 bases. CDR3 length equals 18 residues. V was trimmed by 5 bases and J by 3 bases, leaving 23 bases between them. From germline, CDR1 is LGHDT and CDR2 YNNKEL (reference sequence).

This sequence joins TRBV27 and TRBJ2-7; 10 nucleotides match TRBD2. V was pared by 4 bases and J by 5 bases, with 11 bases of the junction left unmatched. There are 16 residues in the CDR3. Germline V gene data show CDR1 as MNHEY and CDR2 as SMNVEV (reference sequence). The CDR3 DNA follows: TGTGCCAGCAGTTCCAACTCGCTAGCGGGAGAGGACGAGCAGTACTTC. This gives the protein CASSSNSLAGEDEQYF.

This clone appeared a few times. This chain uses TRBV24-1 with TRBJ2-5; TRBD1 matches at 8 bases. Germline CDR1 KGHDR, CDR2 SFDVKD. With V trimmed by 4 bases and J by 4 bases, 10 bases remained unmatched. There are 16 residues in the CDR3. The CDR3 sequence is CATSDGGRGLGETQYF. CDR3 DNA: TGTGCCACCAGTGACGGCGGCAGGGGGCTAGGAGAGACCCAGTACTTC.

CDR3 nucleotide sequence: TGTGCCAGCAGTTTGGAGGCTTCCAGCTCCTATAATTCACCCCTCCACTTT. Translation: CASSLEASSSYNSPLHF. The chain links TRBV27 to TRBJ1-6; D ambiguous. Trimming cost V 3 bases and J 0 bases, with 12 bases left between them. This CDR3 spans 17 amino acids. Germline CDR1 MNHEY, CDR2 SMNVEV (reference sequence).

The gene calls are TRBV25-1 and TRBJ2-3; no definite D call. The CDR3 runs to 14 residues. Germline V gene sequence: CDR1 MGHDK, CDR2 SYGVNS. Trimming left V 2 bases short and J 1 base short, with 7 bases between. The CDR3, as DNA: TGTGCCAGCAGTGAACTACTCGGCACAGATACGCAGTATTTT. Its translation is CASSELLGTDTQYF.

The V and J genes are TRBV7-2 and TRBJ2-1; tentatively, D is TRBD1 (5 bases). Trimming left V 1 base short and J 8 bases short, with 15 bases between. From germline, CDR1 is SGHTA and CDR2 FQGNSA. The CDR3 extends over 15 amino acids. This CDR3 is CASSLGRVTGHEQFF. The CDR3 bases are TGTGCCAGCAGCTTAGGCAGGGTGACGGGCCATGAGCAGTTCTTC.

This chain joins TRBV30 and TRBJ1-3; D unclear. CDR1 GTSNPN and CDR2 SVGIG come from the germline V gene (reference sequence). This CDR3 is built from 12 residues. V gave up 5 bases and J gave up 6 bases, with 11 bases separating them. This CDR3 reads CAWGLGANTIYF. The CDR3 nucleotides are TGTGCCTGGGGACTGGGAGCAAACACCATATATTTT.

A few counts support this clone. The rearrangement links TRBV18 to TRBJ1-1; D is unresolved. Germline V gene lookup returns CDR1 KGHSH and CDR2 LQKENI. V dropped 5 bases and J dropped 3 bases, with 7 bases sitting between them. CDR3 size: 12 residues. The CDR3 sequence is CASSSRDTEAFF. Here the CDR3 DNA reads TGTGCCAGCTCAAGTCGGGACACTGAAGCTTTCTTT. Using reference TRBV18 and TRBJ1-1 for the parts outside the CDR3, the full variable domain is NAGVMQNPRHLVRRRGQEARLRCSPMKGHSHVYWYRQLPEEGLKFMVYLQKENIIDESGMPKERFSAEFPKEGPSILRIQQVVRGDSAAYFCASSSRDTEAFFGQGTRLTVV.

This chain uses TRBV6-6 with TRBJ2-7; D not certain. The CDR3 is 12 amino acids. V was pared by 2 bases and J by 4 bases, with 6 bases between. The V gene's germline CDR1 is MNHNY and CDR2 SVGAGI (reference sequence). CDR3 sequence: CASSYESYEQYF. CDR3 coding DNA: TGTGCCAGCAGTTACGAGAGTTACGAGCAGTACTTC.

CDR3: CASSTFTGYGTNEKLFF. CDR3 nucleotides: TGTGCCAGCAGCACCTTTACAGGGTATGGAACTAATGAAAAACTGTTTTTT. The chain carries TRBV13 and TRBJ1-4; D is possibly TRBD1 (6 bases). V lost 5 bases and J lost 1, with 17 bases in between. CDR3 size: 17 residues. CDR1 and CDR2 (germline): PRHDT, FYEKMQ (reference sequence).

This clone has more than one count but fewer than ten. The gene calls are TRBV6-1 and TRBJ1-1; D call uncertain. The CDR3 is 17 residues long. The germline V gene encodes CDR1 MNHNS and CDR2 SASEGT. Trimming pared 2 bases from V and 1 base from J, leaving 17 bases between. The CDR3 region is CASSEPGLSGRNTEAFF. CDR3 DNA sequence: TGTGCCAGCAGTGAACCCGGACTCTCTGGCCGGAACACTGAAGCTTTCTTT.

This clone was counted between two and nine times. The genes are TRBV10-3 and TRBJ1-2, with D possibly being TRBD1 (5 bases). Germline CDR1 is ENHRY and CDR2 is SYGVKD. CDR3 length equals 11 residues. V dropped 9 bases and J dropped 10 bases, with 15 bases sitting between them. The CDR3 here is CAISQGPDYTF. Written as DNA, the CDR3 is TGTGCCATAAGTCAGGGCCCGGACTACACCTTC.

The chain couples TRBV9 to TRBJ1-2; possible D gene TRBD1, 6 bases. Germline CDR1 and CDR2: SGDLS and YYNGEE. V shed 3 bases and J shed 5 bases, with 17 bases lying between them. The CDR3 runs to 15 residues. CDR3 residues: CASSALTGIGYGYTF. The CDR3 region has the DNA TGTGCCAGCAGCGCCCTAACAGGGATAGGGTATGGCTACACCTTC.

CDR3 in amino acids: CASSGGGDTQYF. DNA of the CDR3: TGTGCCAGCAGTGGTGGAGGCGATACGCAGTATTTT. The V and J genes are TRBV12-3 or TRBV12-4 and TRBJ2-3; the D gene is possibly TRBD2 (5 bases). There are 12 residues in the CDR3. V lost 5 bases, J lost 6 bases, and 9 bases lay in between.

The chain uses TRBV3-1 (or the pseudogene TRBV3-2) and TRBJ1-2, with 8 bases matching TRBD1. The length of the CDR3 is 16 residues. The germline CDR1 and CDR2 sequences are LGHDT and YNNKEL (reference sequence). With V trimmed by 2 bases and J by 8 bases, 13 bases remained unmatched. The CDR3 spells CASSQWDRSGMGGYTF. The CDR3 DNA reads as TGTGCCAGCAGCCAATGGGACAGGTCAGGGATGGGAGGCTACACCTTC.

The chain couples TRBV11-3 to TRBJ1-1; 8 bases are shared with TRBD1. Germline CDR1 is SGHNT and CDR2 is YENEEA. V lost 5 bases to trimming and J lost 1 base; unmatched junction nucleotides: 3. The CDR3 is made up of 14 amino acids. In DNA form, the CDR3 reads TGTGCCAGCAGCCCGGGGACAGGGAACACTGAAGCTTTCTTT. It encodes CASSPGTGNTEAFF.

This clone was seen only a few times. The chain joins TRBV10-1 to TRBJ2-7; TRBD2 matches 15 bases. V trimming: 5 bases; J trimming: 7 bases; junction bases outside the gene matches: 6. From germline, CDR1 is WNHNN and CDR2 SYGVQD (reference sequence). The length of the CDR3 is 15 residues. The CDR3 DNA follows: TGCGCCAGCAGTCCCAGGACTAGCGGGAGGGATGAGCAGTACTTC. Protein product: CASSPRTSGRDEQYF.

This clone was observed at least ten times. The chain couples TRBV5-1 to TRBJ1-6; maybe TRBD1 (6 bases). V lost 4 bases and J lost 6, with 14 bases in between. Germline CDR1 and CDR2: SGHRS and YFSETQ. The CDR3 sequence is 15 residues long. CDR3 DNA sequence: TGCGCCAGCAGCGGAACGACAGGCTCTAATTCACCCCTCCACTTT. Its protein is CASSGTTGSNSPLHF.

J is TRBJ1-3 and V is TRBV3-1 (or the pseudogene TRBV3-2), with 9 bases that match TRBD1. Germline-derived CDR1 and CDR2 are LGHDT and YNNKEL (reference sequence). The V and J ends lost 3 bases and 3 bases, in that order; junction bases with no gene match: 6. CDR3 size: 16 residues. The CDR3, as DNA: TGTGCCAGCAGCCACGGACAGGGGTTGCGTGGAAACACCATATATTTT. It translates to CASSHGQGLRGNTIYF.

The chain links TRBV9 to TRBJ2-3; D gene unclear. V gave up 3 bases and J gave up 1 base, with 9 bases separating them. The CDR3 length is 14 residues. The germline CDR1 and CDR2 sequences are SGDLS and YYNGEE. CDR3 loop: CASSGLLGTDTQYF. CDR3 DNA: TGTGCCAGCAGCGGCCTACTTGGCACAGATACGCAGTATTTT.

This clone was recorded a few times. The chain joins TRBV5-1 to TRBJ2-5, with 7 bases aligning to TRBD1. The J segment lost 5 bases and the V segment lost 5 bases, leaving 9 bases of the junction unmatched. The CDR3 extends over 14 amino acids. Germline V gene data show CDR1 as SGHRS and CDR2 as YFSETQ. CDR3 loop: CASSLTGVYETQYF. As DNA, the CDR3 is TGCGCCAGCAGTCTTACAGGGGTGTATGAGACCCAGTACTTC.

The gene calls are TRBV6-5 and TRBJ2-7, with 7 bases fitting TRBD1. The CDR3 sequence is 14 residues long. V trimming: 2 bases; J trimming: 2 bases; junction bases outside the gene matches: 3. The germline gives CDR1 MNHEY, CDR2 SVGAGI. The CDR3 coding sequence is TGTGCCAGCAGTTACAAGACAGGGCCCTACGAGCAGTACTTC. This gives the protein CASSYKTGPYEQYF.

The J gene is TRBJ2-6, the V gene TRBV10-3; 7 bases align to TRBD1. V was pared by 5 bases and J by 0 bases, with 10 bases of the junction left unmatched. Germline lookup yields CDR1 ENHRY and CDR2 SYGVKD. The CDR3 totals 18 residues. CDR3 in amino acids: CAISTTGTAYSGANVLTF. The CDR3 coding sequence is TGTGCCATCAGTACGACCGGGACAGCCTACTCTGGGGCCAACGTCCTGACTTTC.